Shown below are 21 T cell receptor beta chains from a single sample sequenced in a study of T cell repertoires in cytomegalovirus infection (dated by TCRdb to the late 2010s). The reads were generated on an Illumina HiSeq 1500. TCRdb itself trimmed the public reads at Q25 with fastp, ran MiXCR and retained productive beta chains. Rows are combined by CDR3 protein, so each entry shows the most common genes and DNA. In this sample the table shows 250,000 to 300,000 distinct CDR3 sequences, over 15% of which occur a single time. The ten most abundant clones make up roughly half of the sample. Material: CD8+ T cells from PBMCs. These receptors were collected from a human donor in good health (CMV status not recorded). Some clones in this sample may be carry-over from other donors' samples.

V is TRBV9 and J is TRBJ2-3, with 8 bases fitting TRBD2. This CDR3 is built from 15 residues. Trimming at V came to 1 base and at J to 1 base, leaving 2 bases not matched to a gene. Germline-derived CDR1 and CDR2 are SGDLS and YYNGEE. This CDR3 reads CASSVLTSGTDTQYF. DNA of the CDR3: TGTGCCAGCAGCGTATTGACTAGCGGCACAGATACGCAGTATTTT. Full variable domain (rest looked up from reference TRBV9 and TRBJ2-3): DSGVTQTPKHLITATGQRVTLRCSPRSGDLSVYWYQQSLDQGLQFLIQYYNGEERAKGNILERFSAQQFPDLHSELNLSSLELGDSALYFCASSVLTSGTDTQYFGPGTRLTVL.

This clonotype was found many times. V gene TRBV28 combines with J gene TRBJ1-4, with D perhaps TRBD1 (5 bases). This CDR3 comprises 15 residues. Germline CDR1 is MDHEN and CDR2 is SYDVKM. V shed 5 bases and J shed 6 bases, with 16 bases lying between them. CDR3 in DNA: TGTGCCAGCAGTCTCAGGGCCCCGAACGATGAAAAACTGTTTTTT. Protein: CASSLRAPNDEKLFF.

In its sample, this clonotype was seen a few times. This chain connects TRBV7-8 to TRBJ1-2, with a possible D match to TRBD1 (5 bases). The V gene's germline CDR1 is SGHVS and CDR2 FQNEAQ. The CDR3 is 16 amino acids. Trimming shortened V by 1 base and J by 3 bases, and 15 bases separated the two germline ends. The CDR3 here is CASSLVSAGGYYGYTF. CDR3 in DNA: TGTGCCAGCAGCTTAGTTTCCGCCGGGGGTTACTATGGCTACACCTTC. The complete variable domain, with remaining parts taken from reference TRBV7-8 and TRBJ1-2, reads GAGVSQSPRYKVAKRGQDVALRCDPISGHVSLFWYQQALGQGPEFLTYFQNEAQLDKSGLPSDRFFAERPEGSVSTLKIQRTQQEDSAVYLCASSLVSAGGYYGYTFGSGTRLTVV.

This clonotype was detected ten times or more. The CDR3 DNA follows: TGTGCCAGCAGCTTAGAGGCAGGGCCCAGGATTGAAGCTTTCTTT. Its translation is CASSLEAGPRIEAFF. The V and J genes are TRBV7-6 and TRBJ1-1, with TRBD1 as a possible D gene (5 bases). CDR3 size: 15 residues. The germline CDR1 and CDR2 sequences are SGHVS and FNYEAQ. V gave up 1 base and J gave up 7 bases, with 16 bases separating them.

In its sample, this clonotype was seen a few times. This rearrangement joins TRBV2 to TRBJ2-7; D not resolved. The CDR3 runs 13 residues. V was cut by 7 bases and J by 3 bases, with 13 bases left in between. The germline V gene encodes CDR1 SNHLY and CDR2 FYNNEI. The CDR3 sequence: CASTPGRVYEQYF. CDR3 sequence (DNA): TGTGCCAGCACCCCCGGTAGGGTCTACGAGCAGTACTTC.

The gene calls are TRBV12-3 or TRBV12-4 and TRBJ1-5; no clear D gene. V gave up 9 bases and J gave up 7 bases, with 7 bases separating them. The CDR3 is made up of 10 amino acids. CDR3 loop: CARTGQPQHF. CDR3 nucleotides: TGTGCCAGGACGGGACAGCCCCAGCATTTT.

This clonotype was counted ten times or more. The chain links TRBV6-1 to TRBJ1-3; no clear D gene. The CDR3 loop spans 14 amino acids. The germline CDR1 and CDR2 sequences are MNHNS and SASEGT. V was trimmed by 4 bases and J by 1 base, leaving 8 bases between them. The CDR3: CASSGGMSGNTIYF. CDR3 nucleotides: TGTGCCAGCAGTGGCGGGATGTCTGGAAACACCATATATTTT.

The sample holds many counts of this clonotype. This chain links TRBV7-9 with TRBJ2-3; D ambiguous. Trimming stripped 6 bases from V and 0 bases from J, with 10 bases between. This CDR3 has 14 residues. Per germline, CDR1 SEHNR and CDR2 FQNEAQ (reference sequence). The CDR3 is CASSPGLSTDTQYF. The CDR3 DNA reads TGTGCCAGCAGTCCGGGTCTTAGCACAGATACGCAGTATTTT.

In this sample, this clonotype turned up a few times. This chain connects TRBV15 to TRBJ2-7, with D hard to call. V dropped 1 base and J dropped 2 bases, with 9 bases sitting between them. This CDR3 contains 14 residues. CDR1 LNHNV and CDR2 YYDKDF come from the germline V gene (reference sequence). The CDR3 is CATSRVGSTYEQYF. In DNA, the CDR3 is TGTGCCACCAGCAGAGTAGGGTCCACCTACGAGCAGTACTTC.

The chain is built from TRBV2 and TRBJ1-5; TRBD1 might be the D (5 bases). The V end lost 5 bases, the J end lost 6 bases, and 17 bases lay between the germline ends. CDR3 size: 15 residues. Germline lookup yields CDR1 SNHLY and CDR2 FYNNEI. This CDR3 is CASSPSPGGIQPQHF. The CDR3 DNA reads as TGTGCCAGCAGTCCCTCACCGGGGGGAATTCAGCCCCAGCATTTT. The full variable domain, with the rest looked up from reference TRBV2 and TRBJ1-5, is EPEVTQTPSHQVTQMGQEVILRCVPISNHLYFYWYRQILGQKVEFLVSFYNNEISEKSEIFDDQFSVERPDGSNFTLKIRSTKLEDSAMYFCASSPSPGGIQPQHFGDGTRLSIL.

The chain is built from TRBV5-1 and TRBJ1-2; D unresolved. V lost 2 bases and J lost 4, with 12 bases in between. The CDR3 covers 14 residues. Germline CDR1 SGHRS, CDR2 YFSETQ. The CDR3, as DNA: TGCGCCAGCAGCTTTTCCAGTAATCTCTATGGCTACACCTTC. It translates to CASSFSSNLYGYTF.

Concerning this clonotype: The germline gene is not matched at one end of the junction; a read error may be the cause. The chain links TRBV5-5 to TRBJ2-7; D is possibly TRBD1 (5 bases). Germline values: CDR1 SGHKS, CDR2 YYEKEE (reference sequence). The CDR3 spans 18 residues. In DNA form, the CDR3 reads TGTGCCAGCAGCTTGGGACAGCCGGTTCACCCTCTCTCCAACGAGCAGTACTTC. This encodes CASSLGQPVHPLSNEQYF.

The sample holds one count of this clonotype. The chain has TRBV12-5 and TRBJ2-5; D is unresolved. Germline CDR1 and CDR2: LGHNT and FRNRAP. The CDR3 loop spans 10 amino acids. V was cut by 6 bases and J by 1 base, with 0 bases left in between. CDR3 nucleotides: TGTGCTAGTGGCCAAGAGACCCAGTACTTC. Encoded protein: CASGQETQYF.

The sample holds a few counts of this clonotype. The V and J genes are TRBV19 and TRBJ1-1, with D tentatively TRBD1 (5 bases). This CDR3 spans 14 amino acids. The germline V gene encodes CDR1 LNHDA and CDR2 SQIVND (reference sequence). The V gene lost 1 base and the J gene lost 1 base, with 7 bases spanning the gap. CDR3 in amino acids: CASSIGGTNTEAFF. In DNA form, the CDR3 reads TGTGCCAGTAGTATAGGCGGGACGAACACTGAAGCTTTCTTT. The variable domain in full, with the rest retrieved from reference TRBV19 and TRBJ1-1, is DGGITQSPKYLFRKEGQNVTLSCEQNLNHDAMYWYRQDPGQGLRLIYYSQIVNDFQKGDIAEGYSVSREKKESFPLTVTSAQKNPTAFYLCASSIGGTNTEAFFGQGTRLTVV.

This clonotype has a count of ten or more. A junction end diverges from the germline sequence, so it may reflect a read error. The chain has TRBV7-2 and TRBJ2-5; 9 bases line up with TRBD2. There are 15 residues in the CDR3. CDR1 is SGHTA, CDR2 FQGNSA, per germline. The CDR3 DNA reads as TGTGCCAGCAGCCTAGCGGGGAGAACCCAAGAGACCCAGTACTTC. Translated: CASSLAGRTQETQYF.

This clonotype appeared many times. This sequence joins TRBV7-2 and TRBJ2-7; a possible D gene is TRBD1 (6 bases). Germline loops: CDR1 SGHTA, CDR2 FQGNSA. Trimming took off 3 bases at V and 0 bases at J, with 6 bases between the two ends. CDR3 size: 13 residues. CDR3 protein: CASSLDSSYEQYF. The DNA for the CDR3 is TGTGCCAGCAGCTTGGACAGCTCCTACGAGCAGTACTTC.

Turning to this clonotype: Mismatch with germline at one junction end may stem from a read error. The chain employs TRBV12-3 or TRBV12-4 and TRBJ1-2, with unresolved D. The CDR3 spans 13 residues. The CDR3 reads CASRLGGISGYTF. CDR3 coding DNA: TGTGCCAGCAGATTAGGTGGGATTAGTGGCTACACCTTC.

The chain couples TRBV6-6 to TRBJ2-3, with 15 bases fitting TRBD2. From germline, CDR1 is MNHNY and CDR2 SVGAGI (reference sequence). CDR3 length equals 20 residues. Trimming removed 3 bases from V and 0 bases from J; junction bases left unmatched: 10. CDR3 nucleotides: TGTGCCAGCAGTTATCTCGCCGGGACTAGCGGGGGGCCAAGCACAGATACGCAGTATTTT. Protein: CASSYLAGTSGGPSTDTQYF.

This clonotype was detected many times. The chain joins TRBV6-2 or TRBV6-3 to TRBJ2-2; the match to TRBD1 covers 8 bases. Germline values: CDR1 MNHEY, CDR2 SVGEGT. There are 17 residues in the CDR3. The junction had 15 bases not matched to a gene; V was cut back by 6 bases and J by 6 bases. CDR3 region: CASRPLSQGARSGELFF. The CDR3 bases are TGTGCCAGCAGACCCCTCTCCCAGGGGGCGCGATCCGGGGAGCTGTTTTTT.

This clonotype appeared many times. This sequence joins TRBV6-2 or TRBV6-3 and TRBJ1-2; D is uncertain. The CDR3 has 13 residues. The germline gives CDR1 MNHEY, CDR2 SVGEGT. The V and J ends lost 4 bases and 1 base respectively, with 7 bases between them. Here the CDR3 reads CASSSGLNYGYTF. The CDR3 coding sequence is TGTGCCAGCAGTTCCGGGCTTAACTATGGCTACACCTTC.

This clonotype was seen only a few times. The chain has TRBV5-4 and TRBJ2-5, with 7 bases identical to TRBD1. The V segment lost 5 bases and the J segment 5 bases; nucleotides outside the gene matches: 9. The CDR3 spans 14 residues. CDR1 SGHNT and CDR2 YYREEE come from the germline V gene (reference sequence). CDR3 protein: CASSDRVLRETQYF. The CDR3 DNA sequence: TGTGCCAGCAGTGACAGGGTTTTGAGGGAGACCCAGTACTTC.